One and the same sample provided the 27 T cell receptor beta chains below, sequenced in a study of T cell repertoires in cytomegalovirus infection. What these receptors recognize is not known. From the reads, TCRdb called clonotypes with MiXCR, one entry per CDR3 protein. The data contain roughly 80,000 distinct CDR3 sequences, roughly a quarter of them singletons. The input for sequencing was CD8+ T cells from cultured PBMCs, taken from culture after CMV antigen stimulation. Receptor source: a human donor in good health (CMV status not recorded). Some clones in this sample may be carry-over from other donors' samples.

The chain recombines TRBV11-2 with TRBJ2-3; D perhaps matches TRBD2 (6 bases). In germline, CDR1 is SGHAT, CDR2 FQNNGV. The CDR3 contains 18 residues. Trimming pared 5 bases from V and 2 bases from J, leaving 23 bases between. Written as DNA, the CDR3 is TGTGCCAGCAGCCTAGGTCCTCTGGGAGGACCGCTCACAGATACGCAGTATTTT. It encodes CASSLGPLGGPLTDTQYF.

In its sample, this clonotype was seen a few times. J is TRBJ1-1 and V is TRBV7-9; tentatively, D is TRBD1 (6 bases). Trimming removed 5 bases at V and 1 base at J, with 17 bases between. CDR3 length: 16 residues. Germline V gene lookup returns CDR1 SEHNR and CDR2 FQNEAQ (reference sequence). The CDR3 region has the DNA TGTGCCAGCAGCCCCGACGGGGGCGACGAGAACACTGAAGCTTTCTTT. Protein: CASSPDGGDENTEAFF.

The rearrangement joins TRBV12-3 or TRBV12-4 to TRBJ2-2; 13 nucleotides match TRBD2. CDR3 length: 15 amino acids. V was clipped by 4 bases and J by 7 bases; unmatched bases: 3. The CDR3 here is CASSWTSGRFGELFF. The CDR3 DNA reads TGTGCCAGCAGTTGGACTAGCGGGAGATTCGGGGAGCTGTTTTTT.

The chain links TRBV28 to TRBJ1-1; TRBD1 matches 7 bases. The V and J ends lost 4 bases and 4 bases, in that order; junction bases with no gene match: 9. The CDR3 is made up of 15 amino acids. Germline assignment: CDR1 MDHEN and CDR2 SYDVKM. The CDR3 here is CASSSLRGGGTEAFF. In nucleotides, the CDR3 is TGTGCCAGCAGTTCACTCAGGGGGGGCGGCACTGAAGCTTTCTTT. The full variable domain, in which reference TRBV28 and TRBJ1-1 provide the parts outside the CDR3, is DVKVTQSSRYLVKRTGEKVFLECVQDMDHENMFWYRQDPGLGLRLIYFSYDVKMKEKGDIPEGYSVSREKKERFSLILESASTNQTSMYLCASSSLRGGGTEAFFGQGTRLTVV.

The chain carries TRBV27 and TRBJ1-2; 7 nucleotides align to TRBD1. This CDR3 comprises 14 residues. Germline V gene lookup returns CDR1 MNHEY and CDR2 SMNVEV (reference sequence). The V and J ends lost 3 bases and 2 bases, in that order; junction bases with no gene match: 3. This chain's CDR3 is CASSFDRVNYGYTF. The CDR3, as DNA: TGTGCCAGCAGTTTCGACAGGGTGAACTATGGCTACACCTTC.

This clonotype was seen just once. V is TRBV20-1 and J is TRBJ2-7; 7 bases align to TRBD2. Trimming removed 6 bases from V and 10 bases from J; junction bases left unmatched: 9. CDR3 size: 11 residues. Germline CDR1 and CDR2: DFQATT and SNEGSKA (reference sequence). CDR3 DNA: TGCAGTGCCGGGACTACTTACAAACAGTACTTC. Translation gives CSAGTTYKQYF.

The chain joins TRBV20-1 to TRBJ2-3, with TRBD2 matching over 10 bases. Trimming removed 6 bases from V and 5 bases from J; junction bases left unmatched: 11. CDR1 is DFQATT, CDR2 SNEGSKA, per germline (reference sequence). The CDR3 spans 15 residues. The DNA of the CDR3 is TGCAGTGCCATACCAGCGGGGGGGTTGGGAGATACGCAGTATTTT. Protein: CSAIPAGGLGDTQYF.

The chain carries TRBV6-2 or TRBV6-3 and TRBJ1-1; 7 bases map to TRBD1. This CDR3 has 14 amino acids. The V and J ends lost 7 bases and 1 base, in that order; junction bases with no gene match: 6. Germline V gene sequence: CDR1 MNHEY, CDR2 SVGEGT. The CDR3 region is CASTRRQGNTEAFF. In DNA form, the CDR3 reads TGTGCCAGCACCAGAAGACAGGGGAACACTGAAGCTTTCTTT.

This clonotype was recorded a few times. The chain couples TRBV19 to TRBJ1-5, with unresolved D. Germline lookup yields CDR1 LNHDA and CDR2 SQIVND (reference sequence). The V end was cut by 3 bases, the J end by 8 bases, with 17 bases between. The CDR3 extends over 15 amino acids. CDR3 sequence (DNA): TGTGCCAGTAGTATGGTAAGAATACTCGTTGAGCCCCAGCATTTT. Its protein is CASSMVRILVEPQHF.

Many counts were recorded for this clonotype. The CDR3 DNA follows: TGTGCCAGCAGCTACCCACATTCCCAACGGCGGGAGTGGCAAGAGACCCAGTACTTC. It translates to CASSYPHSQRREWQETQYF. This chain uses TRBV7-9 with TRBJ2-5, with TRBD2 identical over 7 bases. In germline, CDR1 is SEHNR, CDR2 FQNEAQ (reference sequence). CDR3 size: 19 residues. J was trimmed by 2 bases and V by 4 bases; bases with no gene match: 19.

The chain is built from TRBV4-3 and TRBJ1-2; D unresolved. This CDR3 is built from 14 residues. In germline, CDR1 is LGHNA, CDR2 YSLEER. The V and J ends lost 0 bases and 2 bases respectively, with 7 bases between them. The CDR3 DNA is TGCGCCAGCAGCCAAGATCCGGGCAACTATGGCTACACCTTC. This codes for CASSQDPGNYGYTF.

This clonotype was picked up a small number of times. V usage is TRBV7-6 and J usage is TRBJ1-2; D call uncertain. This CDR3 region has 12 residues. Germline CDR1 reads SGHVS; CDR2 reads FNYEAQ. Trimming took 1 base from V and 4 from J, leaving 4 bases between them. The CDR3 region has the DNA TGTGCCAGCAGCTTAGTCTTCTATGGCTACACCTTC. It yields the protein CASSLVFYGYTF.

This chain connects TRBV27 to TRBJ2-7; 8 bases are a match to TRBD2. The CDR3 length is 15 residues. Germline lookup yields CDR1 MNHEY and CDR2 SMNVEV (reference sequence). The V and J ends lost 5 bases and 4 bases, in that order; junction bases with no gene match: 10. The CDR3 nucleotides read TGTGCCAGCAGTCCGGGACTAGTGGGAGGGTACGAGCAGTACTTC. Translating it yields CASSPGLVGGYEQYF.

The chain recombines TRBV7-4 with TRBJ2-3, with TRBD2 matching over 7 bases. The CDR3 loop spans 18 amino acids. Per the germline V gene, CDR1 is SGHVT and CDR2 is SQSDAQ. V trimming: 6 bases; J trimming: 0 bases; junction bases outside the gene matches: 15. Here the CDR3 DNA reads TGTGCCAGCAGAGCCCGGGGAGGGGCTAGCTTTAGCACAGATACGCAGTATTTT. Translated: CASRARGGASFSTDTQYF.

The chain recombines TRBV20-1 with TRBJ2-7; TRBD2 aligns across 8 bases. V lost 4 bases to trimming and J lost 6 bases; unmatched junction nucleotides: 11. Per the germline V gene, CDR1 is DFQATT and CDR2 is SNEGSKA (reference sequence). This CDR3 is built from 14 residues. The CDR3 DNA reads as TGCAGTGCTAAAATGTACGGACTAGCAGGCGAGCAGTACTTC. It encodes CSAKMYGLAGEQYF.

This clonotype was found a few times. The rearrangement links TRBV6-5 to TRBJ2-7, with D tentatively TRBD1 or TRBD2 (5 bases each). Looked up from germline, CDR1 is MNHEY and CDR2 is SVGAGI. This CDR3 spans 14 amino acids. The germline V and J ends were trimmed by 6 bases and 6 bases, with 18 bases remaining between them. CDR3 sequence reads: CASSSRKRDGEQYF. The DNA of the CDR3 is TGTGCCAGCAGCTCACGGAAACGGGACGGCGAGCAGTACTTC.

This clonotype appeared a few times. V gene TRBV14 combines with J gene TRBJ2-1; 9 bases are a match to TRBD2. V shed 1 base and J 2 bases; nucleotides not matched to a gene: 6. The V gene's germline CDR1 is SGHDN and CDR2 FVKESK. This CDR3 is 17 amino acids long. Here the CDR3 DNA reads TGTGCCAGCAGCCAAGGCGGGGGGGCGAGGGCCTACAATGAGCAGTTCTTC. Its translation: CASSQGGGARAYNEQFF.

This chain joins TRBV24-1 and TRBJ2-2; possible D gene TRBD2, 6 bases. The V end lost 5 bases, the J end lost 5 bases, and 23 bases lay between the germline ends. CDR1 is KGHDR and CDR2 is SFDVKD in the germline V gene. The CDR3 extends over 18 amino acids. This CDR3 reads CATSAVTSPSVDTGELFF. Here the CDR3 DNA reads TGTGCCACCAGTGCTGTAACTAGCCCCTCGGTTGATACCGGGGAGCTGTTTTTT.

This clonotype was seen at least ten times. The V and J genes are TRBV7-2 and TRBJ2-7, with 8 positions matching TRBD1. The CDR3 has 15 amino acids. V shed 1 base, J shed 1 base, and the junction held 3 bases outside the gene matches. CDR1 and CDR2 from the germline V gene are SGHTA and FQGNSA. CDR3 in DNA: TGTGCCAGCAGCTTAGGGACAGGGACGTCCTACGAGCAGTACTTC. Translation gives CASSLGTGTSYEQYF.

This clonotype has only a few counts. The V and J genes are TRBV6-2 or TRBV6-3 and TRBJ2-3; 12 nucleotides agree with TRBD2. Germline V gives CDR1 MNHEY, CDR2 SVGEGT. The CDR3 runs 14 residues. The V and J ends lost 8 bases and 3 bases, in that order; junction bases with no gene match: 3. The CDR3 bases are TGTGCCAGCGGACTAGCGGGAACGACAGATACGCAGTATTTT. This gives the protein CASGLAGTTDTQYF.

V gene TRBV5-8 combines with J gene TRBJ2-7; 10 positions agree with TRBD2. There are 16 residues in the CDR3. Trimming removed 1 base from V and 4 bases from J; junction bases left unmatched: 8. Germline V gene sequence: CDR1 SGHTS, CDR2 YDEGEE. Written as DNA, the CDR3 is TGTGCCAGCAGCTTGATAGGAGCTAGCGGGAGATACGAGCAGTACTTC. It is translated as CASSLIGASGRYEQYF.

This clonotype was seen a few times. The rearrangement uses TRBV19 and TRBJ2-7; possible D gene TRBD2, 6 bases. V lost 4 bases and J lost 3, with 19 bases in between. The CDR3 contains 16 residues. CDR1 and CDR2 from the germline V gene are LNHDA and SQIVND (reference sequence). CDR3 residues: CASSTQMGLVGYEQYF. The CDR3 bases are TGTGCCAGTAGTACACAAATGGGACTTGTAGGCTACGAGCAGTACTTC.

CDR3 bases: TGTGCCAGTAGTATAGCAAAGACCACAGATACGCAGTATTTT. Its protein is CASSIAKTTDTQYF. This chain joins TRBV19 and TRBJ2-3; D gene ambiguous. The germline V gene has CDR1 LNHDA and CDR2 SQIVND (reference sequence). V was clipped by 1 base and J by 2 bases, with 7 bases between them. The CDR3 length is 14 residues.

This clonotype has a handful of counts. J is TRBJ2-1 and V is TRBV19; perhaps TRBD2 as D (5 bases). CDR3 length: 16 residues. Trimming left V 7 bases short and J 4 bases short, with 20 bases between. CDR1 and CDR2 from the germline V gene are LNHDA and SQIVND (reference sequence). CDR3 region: CASKLSVSGSYNEQFF. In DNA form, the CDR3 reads TGTGCCAGTAAGTTGTCGGTGAGCGGATCATACAATGAGCAGTTCTTC.

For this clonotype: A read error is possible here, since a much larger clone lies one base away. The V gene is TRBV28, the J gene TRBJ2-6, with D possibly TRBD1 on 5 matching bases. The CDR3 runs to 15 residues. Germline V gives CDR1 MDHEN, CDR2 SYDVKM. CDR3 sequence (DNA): TGTGCCAGCAGTTTCGAGGTTCCTGGGGCCAACGCCCTGACTTTC. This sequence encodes CASSFEVPGANALTF.

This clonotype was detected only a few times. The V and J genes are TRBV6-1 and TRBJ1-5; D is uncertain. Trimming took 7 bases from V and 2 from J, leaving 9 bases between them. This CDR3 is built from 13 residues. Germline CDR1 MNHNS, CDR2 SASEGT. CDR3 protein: CASNRAGNQPQHF. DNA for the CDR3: TGTGCCAGCAATCGGGCGGGCAATCAGCCCCAGCATTTT.

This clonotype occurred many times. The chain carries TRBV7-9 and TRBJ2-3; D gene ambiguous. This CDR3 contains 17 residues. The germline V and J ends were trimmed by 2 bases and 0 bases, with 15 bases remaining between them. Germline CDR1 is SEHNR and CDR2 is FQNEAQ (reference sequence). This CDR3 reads CASSLFYLLTSTDTQYF. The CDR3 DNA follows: TGTGCCAGCAGCTTATTTTATCTCCTAACTAGCACAGATACGCAGTATTTT.